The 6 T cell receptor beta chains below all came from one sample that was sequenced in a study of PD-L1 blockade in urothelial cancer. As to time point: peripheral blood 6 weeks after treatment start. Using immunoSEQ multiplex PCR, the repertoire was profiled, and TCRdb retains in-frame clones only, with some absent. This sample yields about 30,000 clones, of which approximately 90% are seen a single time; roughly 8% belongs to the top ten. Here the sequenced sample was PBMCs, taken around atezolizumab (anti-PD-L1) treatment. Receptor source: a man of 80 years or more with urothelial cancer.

Written as DNA, the CDR3 is TGCGCCAGCAGCTTGGCCAATCTAGCGGGAGGGCCATTGGCAGATACGCAGTATTTT. Its protein product is CASSLANLAGGPLADTQYF. This chain joins TRBV5-1 and TRBJ2-3, with 12 positions matching TRBD2. After removal of 0 bases from V and 4 bases from J, the junction contained 12 bases not matched to a gene. The germline V gene encodes CDR1 SGHRS and CDR2 YFSETQ. CDR3 size: 19 residues.

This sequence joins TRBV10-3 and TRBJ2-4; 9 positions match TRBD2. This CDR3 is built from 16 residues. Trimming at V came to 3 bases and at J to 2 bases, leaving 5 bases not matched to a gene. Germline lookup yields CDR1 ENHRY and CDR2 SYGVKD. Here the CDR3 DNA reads TGTGCCATCAGTGACGGGCGGGAGGGCTCCAAAAACATTCAGTACTTC. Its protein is CAISDGREGSKNIQYF.

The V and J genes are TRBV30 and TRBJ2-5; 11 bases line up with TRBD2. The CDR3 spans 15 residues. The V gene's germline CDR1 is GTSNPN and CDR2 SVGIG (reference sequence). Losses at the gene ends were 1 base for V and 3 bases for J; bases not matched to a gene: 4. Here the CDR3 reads CAWSALTSGEETQYF. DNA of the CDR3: TGTGCCTGGAGTGCTTTGACTAGCGGGGAAGAGACCCAGTACTTC.

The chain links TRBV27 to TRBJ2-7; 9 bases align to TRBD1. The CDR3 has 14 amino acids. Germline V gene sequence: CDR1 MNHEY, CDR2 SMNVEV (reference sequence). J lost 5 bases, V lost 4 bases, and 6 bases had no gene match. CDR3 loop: CASSWDRDRHEQYF. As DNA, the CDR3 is TGTGCCAGCAGTTGGGACAGGGACAGACACGAGCAGTACTTC.

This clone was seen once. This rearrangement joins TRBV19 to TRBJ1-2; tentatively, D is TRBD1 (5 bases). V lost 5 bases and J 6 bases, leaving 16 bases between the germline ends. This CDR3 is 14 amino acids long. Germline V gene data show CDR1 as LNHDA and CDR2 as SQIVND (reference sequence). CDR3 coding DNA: TGTGCCAGTAGTCCTCGGGGGAGGAGTCATGGCTACACCTTC. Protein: CASSPRGRSHGYTF.

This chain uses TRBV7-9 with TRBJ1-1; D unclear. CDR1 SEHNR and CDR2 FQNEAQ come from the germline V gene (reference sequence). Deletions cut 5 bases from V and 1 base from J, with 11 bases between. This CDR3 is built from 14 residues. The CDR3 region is CASSVFGRNTEAFF. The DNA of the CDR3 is TGTGCCAGCAGCGTCTTCGGTCGGAACACTGAAGCTTTCTTT. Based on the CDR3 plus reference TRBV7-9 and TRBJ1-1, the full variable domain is DTGVSQNPRHKITKRGQNVTFRCDPISEHNRLYWYRQTLGQGPEFLTYFQNEAQLEKSRLLSDRFSAERPKGSFSTLEIQRTEQGDSAMYLCASSVFGRNTEAFFGQGTRLTVV.